This T cell receptor beta chain was sequenced during a study of cytomegalovirus exposure and HLA in healthy donors. CDR3 length: 17 residues. CDR1 is MGHRA and CDR2 is YSYEKL in the germline V gene. V lost 7 bases and J lost 6, with 26 bases in between. A remark on this clone: Its specificity is unknown.

It was with 60 Vbeta and 13 Jbeta primers that the PCR ran. Sequencing was performed with immunoSEQ multiplex PCR; in TCRdb, only in-frame clones are kept and a portion is missing. Of fewer than 250,000 clones listed, 70% to 75% are singletons. Overall study results and limits: Reports state that TCR beta sequences accurately predicted most subjects' HLA-A and HLA-B alleles. Later analysis associated a missense DCLRE1C variant with TCR beta V- and J-gene trimming.

This chain joins TRBV4-1 and TRBJ2-3; D remains unclear. The receptor's source is a man aged 25 to 40 in good health and CMV-seropositive. Sequencing was performed on PBMCs. The DNA of the CDR3 is TGCGCCAGCACCGTTACTCTGGGCACACAATTTGGGGATACGCAGTATTTT. It specifies CASTVTLGTQFGDTQYF.